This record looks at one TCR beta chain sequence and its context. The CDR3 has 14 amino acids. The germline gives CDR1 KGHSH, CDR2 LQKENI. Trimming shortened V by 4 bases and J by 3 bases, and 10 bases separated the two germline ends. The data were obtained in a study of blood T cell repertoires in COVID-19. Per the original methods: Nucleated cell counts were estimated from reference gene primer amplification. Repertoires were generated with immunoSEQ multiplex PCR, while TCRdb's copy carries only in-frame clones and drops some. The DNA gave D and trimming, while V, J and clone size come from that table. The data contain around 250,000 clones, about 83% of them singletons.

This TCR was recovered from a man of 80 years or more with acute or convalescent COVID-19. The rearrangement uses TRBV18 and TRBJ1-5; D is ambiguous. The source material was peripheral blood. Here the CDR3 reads CASSLWTANQPQHF. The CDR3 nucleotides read TGTGCCAGCTCACTCTGGACTGCCAATCAGCCCCAGCATTTT.